Sequencing of this T cell receptor (beta chain) was carried out in a study of tumor-infiltrating lymphocytes in primary liver carcinoma (dated by TCRdb to about 2017). Regarding the research as a whole: Surgical resection was performed in China between late 2015 and early 2016 on four or five patients with histopathologically diagnosed primary liver carcinoma. Of the five patients, three men and two women aged 30 to 69 years, four had hepatocellular carcinoma and one had combined HCC and intrahepatic cholangiocarcinoma. The five patients had tumors of stage T1-T3 N0M0, with maximum diameters ranging from roughly 4 to 11 cm. Each sample produced about 3.5 to 8 million productive TCRbeta reads, and read depth showed no significant difference between tissue types. Across five regions of each liver tumor, along with adjacent normal tissue and blood, the study brought together TCRbeta repertoire sequencing, expression microarrays and whole-exome sequencing. A total of roughly 35 specimens from 5 patients went through TCRbeta repertoire sequencing, namely 25 tumor regions, 5 adjacent noncancerous liver tissues and 5 peripheral blood samples. Technical replicate repertoires showed high reproducibility, with mean shared-clone rates about 0.92 and correlation coefficients above 0.95.

Ends included, the CDR3 has 12 residues. Kept here is only the CDR3 DNA, which spans 36 bases and is read in frame from base 1. CDR1 and CDR2 were assigned from the germline V gene as LGHNT and FRNRAP. Deletion took 3 bases off V and 1 base off J, with a span of 3 bases between the germline ends. In regard to this clonotype: Its binding antigen is unknown. Here the CDR3 omits its conserved ending phenylalanine or tryptophan, so a read error is the likely source.

Beyond this particular receptor, the publication reports: Repertoire overlap was higher between tumor regions (mean roughly 35%) than tumor-adjacent (around 17%) or tumor-blood (14%) pairs, consistent with antigen-driven expansion. Since the samples were bulk and unsorted, there was no way to compare CD4+ and CD8+ T cell repertoires. The top 250 clones accounted for a significantly greater share of the repertoire in tumors than in blood (p = 0.039). Only the TCR beta chain was sequenced, which likely underestimates true repertoire diversity because unpaired alpha chains were not captured. Only five or six patients were included in the study, and the authors note that the findings should be validated in a larger study.

TCRbeta-specific cDNA was reverse-transcribed from 500 ng total RNA using a constant-region primer and ProtoScript II reverse transcriptase. TCRbeta libraries were built with three nested multiplex PCR rounds, a slightly modified ARM-PCR procedure. Multiplex TRBV1-TRBV30 forward primers and a Cbeta reverse primer were used in the first two PCR rounds, each of which was run for 10 to 11 cycles. A final 25-cycle PCR with Deep VentR polymerase added sample barcodes and Illumina adapters. Before sequencing, amplicons of 200-500 bp were gel-purified using a QIAquick gel extraction kit. TCRbeta amplicons were sequenced on an Illumina HiSeq 2500 with 250-bp paired-end reads. The study's own analysis went as follows. Quality trimming of reads was performed with Trimmomatic v0.33, and paired reads were merged with FLASH v1.2.11 so that full CDR3 sequences could be recovered. MiGEC v1.2.1b assigned V, D and J germline segments to the rearranged TCRbeta sequences. Clonotype statistics, along with Shannon-Wiener diversity indices, were calculated using VDJtools v1.0.0. Except for diversity analysis, only each sample's 250 most abundant clonotypes were used in subsequent analyses to reduce sampling bias. TCRdb ran its own pipeline on the public reads, namely fastp trimming at Q25 and MiXCR clone calling, and kept in-frame beta chains. One record per CDR3 amino acid sequence lists the most common genes and DNA. For this entry, the V and J calls and clone size follow TCRdb and not the study's own pipeline. This sample lists under 200,000 distinct CDR3 sequences; less than 70% were detected once. About 7.1% of the sample is held by the ten biggest clonotypes.

Blood RNA was extracted from unsorted whole blood using TRIzol reagent, and germline DNA was obtained with the DNeasy Blood & Tissue kit. Chronic HBV infection was present in the patients, and the patients were treatment-naive at sampling. Before surgery, roughly 4.2 milliliters of peripheral blood were drawn into K2EDTA tubes. This sequence originates from an older woman with primary liver carcinoma and hepatitis B virus infection. This chain is built from TRBV12-5 and TRBJ1-1; the D gene is unclear. Sample: peripheral blood. The encoded CDR3 is CASGFGNTEAFI. The bases read TGTGCTAGTGGTTTTGGGAACACTGAAGCTTTCATT.